This T cell receptor beta chain was retrieved from a study of Graves' ophthalmopathy and Graves' hyperthyroidism. Study background: There was a collection of peripheral blood at initial diagnosis, before any treatment.

Amplified material comprised TCR beta CDR3 regions derived from RNA transcripts. Second-round multiplex PCR came after a first-round RT-PCR that employed HTBI primers. TCRdb reprocessed the multiplex PCR reads with MiXCR, giving one entry per CDR3 protein. The repertoire holds roughly 610,000 distinct CDR3 sequences, with about 20% as singletons. PBMCs were obtained from about 9.4 ml of fresh peripheral blood. Sequenced input: peripheral blood. The receptor comes from a woman aged 18-29 years with stable Graves' hyperthyroidism. Some clones in this sample may be carry-over from other donors' samples.

The DNA of the CDR3 is TGTGCCAGCAGTCCCGGGACGGACAGATACGAGCAGTACTTC. Amino acids: CASSPGTDRYEQYF. The V and J genes are TRBV27 and TRBJ2-7; D is possibly TRBD1 (6 bases). Germline V gene lookup returns CDR1 MNHEY and CDR2 SMNVEV (reference sequence). This CDR3 contains 14 residues. Trimming cost V 5 bases and J 4 bases, with 15 bases left between them.